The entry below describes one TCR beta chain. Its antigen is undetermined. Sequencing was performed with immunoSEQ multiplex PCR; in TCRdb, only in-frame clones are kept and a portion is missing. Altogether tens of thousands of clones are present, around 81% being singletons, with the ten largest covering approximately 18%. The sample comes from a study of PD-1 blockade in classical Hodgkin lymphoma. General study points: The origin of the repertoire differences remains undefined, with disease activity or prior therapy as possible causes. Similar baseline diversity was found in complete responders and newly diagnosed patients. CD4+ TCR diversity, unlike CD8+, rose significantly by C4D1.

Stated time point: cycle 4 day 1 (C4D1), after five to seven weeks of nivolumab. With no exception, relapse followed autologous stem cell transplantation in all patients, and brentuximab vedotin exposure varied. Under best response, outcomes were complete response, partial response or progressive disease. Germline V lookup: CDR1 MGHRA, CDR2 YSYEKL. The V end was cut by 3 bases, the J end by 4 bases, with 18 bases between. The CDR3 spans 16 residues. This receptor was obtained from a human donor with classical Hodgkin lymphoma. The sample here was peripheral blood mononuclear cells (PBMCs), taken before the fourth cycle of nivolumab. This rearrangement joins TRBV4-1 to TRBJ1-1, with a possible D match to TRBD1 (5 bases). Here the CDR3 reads CASSHARGWGGTEAFF. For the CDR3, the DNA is TGCGCCAGCAGCCACGCCCGCGGATGGGGCGGCACTGAAGCTTTCTTT.